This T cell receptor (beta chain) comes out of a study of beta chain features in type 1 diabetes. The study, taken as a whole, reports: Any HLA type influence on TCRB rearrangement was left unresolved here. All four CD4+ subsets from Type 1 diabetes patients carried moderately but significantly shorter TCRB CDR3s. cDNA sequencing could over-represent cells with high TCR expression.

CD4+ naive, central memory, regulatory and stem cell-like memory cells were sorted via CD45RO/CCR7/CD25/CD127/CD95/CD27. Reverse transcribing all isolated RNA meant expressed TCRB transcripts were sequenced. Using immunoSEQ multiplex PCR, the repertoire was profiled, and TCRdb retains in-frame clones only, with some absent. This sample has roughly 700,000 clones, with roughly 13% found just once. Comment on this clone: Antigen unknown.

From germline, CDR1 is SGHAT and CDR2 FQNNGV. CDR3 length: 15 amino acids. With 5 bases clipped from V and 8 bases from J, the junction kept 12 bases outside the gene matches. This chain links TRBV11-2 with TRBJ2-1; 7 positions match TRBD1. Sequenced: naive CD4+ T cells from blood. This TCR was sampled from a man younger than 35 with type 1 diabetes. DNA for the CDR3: TGTGCCAGCAGCCTCCAGACAGGGAAGTCGGATGAGCAGTTCTTC. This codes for CASSLQTGKSDEQFF.